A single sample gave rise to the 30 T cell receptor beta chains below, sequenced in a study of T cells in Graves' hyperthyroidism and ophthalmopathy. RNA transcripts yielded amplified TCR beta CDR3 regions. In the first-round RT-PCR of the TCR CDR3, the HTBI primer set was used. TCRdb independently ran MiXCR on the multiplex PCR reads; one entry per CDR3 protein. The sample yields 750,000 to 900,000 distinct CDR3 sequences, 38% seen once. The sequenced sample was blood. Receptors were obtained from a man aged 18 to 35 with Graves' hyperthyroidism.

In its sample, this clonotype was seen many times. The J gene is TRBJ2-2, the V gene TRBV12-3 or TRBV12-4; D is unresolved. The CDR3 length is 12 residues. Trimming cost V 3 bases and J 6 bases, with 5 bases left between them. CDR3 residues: CASSLLAGELFF. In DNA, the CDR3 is TGTGCCAGCAGTTTGTTAGCCGGGGAGCTGTTTTTT.

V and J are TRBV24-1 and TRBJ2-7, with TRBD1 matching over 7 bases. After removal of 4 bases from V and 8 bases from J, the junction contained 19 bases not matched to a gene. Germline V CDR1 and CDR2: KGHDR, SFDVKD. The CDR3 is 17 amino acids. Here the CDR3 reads CATSDPGQASHQPQQYF. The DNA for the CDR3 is TGTGCCACCAGTGACCCCGGACAGGCAAGTCATCAGCCCCAGCAGTACTTC.

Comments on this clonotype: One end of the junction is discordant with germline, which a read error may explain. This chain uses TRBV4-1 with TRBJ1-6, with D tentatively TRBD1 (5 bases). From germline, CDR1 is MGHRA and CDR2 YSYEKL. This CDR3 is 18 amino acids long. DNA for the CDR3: TGCGCCAGCAGCCGGAAAAATCCTGGACAAGGACGGAATTCGCCCCTCCACTTT. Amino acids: CASSRKNPGQGRNSPLHF.

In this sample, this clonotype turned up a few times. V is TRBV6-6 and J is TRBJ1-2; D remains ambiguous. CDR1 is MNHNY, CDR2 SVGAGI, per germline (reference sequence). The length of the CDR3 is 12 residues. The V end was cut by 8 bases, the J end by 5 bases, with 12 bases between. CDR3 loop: CASESELYGYTF. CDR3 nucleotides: TGTGCCAGCGAGTCAGAATTGTATGGCTACACCTTC.

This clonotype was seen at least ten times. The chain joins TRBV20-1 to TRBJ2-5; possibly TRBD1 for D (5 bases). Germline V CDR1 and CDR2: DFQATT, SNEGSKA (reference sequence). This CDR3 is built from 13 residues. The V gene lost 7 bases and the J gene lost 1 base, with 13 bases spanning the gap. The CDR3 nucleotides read TGCAGTGGGCTACAGGTGTCCCAAGAGACCCAGTACTTC. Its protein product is CSGLQVSQETQYF.

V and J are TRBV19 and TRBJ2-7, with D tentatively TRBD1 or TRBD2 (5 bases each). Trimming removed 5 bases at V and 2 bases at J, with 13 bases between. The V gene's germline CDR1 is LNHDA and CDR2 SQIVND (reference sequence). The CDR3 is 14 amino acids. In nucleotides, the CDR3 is TGTGCCAGTAGTCCCGGGGACGGAGCCTACGAGCAGTACTTC. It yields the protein CASSPGDGAYEQYF.

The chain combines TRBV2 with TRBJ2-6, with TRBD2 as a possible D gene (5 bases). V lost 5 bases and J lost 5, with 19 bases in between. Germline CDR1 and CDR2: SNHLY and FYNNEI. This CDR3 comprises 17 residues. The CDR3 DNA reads TGTGCCAGCAGTCCCCACGGACTGCCCGGATGGGCCAACGTCCTGACTTTC. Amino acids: CASSPHGLPGWANVLTF.

CDR3 residues: CASSAADFSVSYEQYF. The CDR3 nucleotides read TGTGCCAGCAGTGCCGCGGACTTTTCCGTCTCCTACGAGCAGTACTTC. The chain couples TRBV6-1 to TRBJ2-7; D possibly corresponds to TRBD2 (5 bases). There are 16 residues in the CDR3. Trimming took off 4 bases at V and 0 bases at J, with 16 bases between the two ends. The germline gives CDR1 MNHNS, CDR2 SASEGT.

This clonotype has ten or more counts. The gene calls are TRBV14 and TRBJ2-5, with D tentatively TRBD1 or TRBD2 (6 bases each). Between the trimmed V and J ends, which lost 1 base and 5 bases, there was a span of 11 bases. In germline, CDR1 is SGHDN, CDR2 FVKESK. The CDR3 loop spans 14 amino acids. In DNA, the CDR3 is TGTGCCAGCAGCCAAGGACGGGGGCTTGAGACCCAGTACTTC. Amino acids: CASSQGRGLETQYF. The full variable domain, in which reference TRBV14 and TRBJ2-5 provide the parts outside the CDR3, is EAGVTQFPSHSVIEKGQTVTLRCDPISGHDNLYWYRRVMGKEIKFLLHFVKESKQDESGMPNNRFLAERTGGTYSTLKVQPAELEDSGVYFCASSQGRGLETQYFGPGTRLLVL.

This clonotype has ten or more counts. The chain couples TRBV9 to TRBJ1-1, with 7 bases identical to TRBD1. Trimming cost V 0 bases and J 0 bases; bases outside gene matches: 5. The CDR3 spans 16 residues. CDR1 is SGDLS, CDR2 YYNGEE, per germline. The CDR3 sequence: CASSVGQGGMNTEAFF. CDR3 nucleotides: TGTGCCAGCAGCGTAGGACAGGGAGGGATGAACACTGAAGCTTTCTTT.

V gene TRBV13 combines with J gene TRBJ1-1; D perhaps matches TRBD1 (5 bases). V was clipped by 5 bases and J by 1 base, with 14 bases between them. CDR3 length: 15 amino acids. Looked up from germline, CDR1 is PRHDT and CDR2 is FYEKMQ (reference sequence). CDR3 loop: CASSRSPTGNTEAFF. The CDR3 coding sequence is TGTGCCAGCAGCCGAAGCCCTACAGGGAACACTGAAGCTTTCTTT.

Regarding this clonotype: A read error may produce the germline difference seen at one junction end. For the CDR3, the DNA is TGTGTCAGCAGGCGAGGGGGATCCACTGAAGCTTTCTTT. It translates to CVSRRGGSTEAFF. V is TRBV11-2 and J is TRBJ1-1; the D gene is possibly TRBD1 (6 bases). The CDR3 spans 13 residues. Per germline, CDR1 SGHAT and CDR2 FQNNGV. The variable domain in full, completed from reference TRBV11-2 and TRBJ1-1, reads EAGVAQSPRYKIIEKRQSVAFWCNPISGHATLYWYQQILGQGPKLLIQFQNNGVVDDSQLPKDRFSAERLKGVDSTLKIQPAKLEDSAVYLCVSRRGGSTEAFFGQGTRLTVV.

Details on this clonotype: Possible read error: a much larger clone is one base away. The CDR3 here is CASSDAWGPVEQYF. The CDR3 nucleotides read TGTGCCAGCAGTGACGCGTGGGGGCCGGTCGAGCAGTACTTC. V gene TRBV2 combines with J gene TRBJ2-7, with D perhaps TRBD1 (6 bases). Trimming removed 3 bases at V and 6 bases at J, with 15 bases between. Per the germline V gene, CDR1 is SNHLY and CDR2 is FYNNEI. The CDR3 is made up of 14 amino acids.

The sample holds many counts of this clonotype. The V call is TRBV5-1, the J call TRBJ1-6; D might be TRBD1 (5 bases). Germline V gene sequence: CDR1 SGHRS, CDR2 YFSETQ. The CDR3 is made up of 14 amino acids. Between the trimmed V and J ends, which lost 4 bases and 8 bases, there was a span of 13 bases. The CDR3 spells CASSRDDVDSPLHF. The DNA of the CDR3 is TGCGCCAGCAGCCGGGACGATGTGGATTCACCCCTCCACTTT.

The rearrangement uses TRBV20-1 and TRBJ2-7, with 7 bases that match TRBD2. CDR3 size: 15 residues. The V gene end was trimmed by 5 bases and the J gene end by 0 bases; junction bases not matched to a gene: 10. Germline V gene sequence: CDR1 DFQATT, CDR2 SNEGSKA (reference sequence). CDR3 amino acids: CSALLLARSSYEQYF. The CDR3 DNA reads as TGCAGTGCTCTCCTACTAGCGAGAAGCTCCTACGAGCAGTACTTC.

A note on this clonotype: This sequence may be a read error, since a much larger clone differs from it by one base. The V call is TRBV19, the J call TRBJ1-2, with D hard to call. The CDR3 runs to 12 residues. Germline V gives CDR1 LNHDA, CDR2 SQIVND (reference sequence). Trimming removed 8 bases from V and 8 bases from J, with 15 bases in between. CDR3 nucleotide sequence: TGTGCCAGTCAAATTGGACGAGAGGGCTACACCTTC. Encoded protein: CASQIGREGYTF.

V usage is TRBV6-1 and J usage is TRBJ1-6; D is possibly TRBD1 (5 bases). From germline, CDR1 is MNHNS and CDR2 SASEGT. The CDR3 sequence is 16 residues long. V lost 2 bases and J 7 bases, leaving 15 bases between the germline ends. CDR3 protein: CASSELGGPGNSPLHF. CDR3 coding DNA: TGTGCCAGCAGTGAATTGGGGGGACCGGGGAATTCACCCCTCCACTTT.

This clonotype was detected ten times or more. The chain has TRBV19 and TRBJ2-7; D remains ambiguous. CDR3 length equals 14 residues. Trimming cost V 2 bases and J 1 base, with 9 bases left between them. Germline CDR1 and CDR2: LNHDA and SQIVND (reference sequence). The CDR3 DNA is TGTGCCAGTAGTATAACTGACGGATCCTACGAGCAGTACTTC. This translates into CASSITDGSYEQYF.

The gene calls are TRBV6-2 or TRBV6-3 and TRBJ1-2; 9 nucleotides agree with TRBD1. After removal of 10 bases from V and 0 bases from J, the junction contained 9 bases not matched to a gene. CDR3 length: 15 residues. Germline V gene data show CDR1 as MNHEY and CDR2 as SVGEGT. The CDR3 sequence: CATHGQGITNYGYTF. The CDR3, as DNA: TGTGCCACCCACGGACAGGGGATAACTAACTATGGCTACACCTTC.

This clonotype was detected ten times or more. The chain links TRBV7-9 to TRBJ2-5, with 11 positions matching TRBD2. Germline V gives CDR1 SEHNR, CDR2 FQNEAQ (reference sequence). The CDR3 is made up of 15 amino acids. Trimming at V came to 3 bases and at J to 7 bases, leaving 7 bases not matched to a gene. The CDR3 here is CASSLLLAGEVTQYF. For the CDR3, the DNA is TGTGCCAGCAGCTTGCTACTAGCGGGAGAGGTGACCCAGTACTTC.

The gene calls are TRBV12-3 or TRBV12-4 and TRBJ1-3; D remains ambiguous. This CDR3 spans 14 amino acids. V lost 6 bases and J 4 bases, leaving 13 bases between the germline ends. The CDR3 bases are TGTGCCAGCAGAAGGCAGACATGGGGAAACACCATATATTTT. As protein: CASRRQTWGNTIYF.

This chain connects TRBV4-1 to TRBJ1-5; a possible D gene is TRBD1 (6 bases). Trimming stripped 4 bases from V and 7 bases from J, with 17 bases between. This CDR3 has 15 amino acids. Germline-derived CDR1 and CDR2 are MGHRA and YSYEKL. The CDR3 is CASSPAAGAGQPQHF. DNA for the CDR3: TGCGCCAGCAGCCCCGCGGCGGGGGCAGGGCAGCCCCAGCATTTT.

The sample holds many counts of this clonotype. CDR3 sequence reads: CAISESTTGSYEQYF. In nucleotides, the CDR3 is TGTGCCATCAGTGAGTCGACGACAGGATCCTACGAGCAGTACTTC. This rearrangement joins TRBV10-3 to TRBJ2-7; a possible D gene is TRBD1 (6 bases). The CDR3 length is 15 residues. CDR1 and CDR2 from the germline V gene are ENHRY and SYGVKD. Trimming stripped 0 bases from V and 1 base from J, with 10 bases between.

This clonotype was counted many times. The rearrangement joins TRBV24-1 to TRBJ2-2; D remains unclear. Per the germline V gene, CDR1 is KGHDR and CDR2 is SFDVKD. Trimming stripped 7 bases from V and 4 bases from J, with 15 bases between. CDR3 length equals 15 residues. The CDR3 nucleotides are TGTGCCACCAGCAGCTCGAATTCGCCCACCGGGGAGCTGTTTTTT. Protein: CATSSSNSPTGELFF.

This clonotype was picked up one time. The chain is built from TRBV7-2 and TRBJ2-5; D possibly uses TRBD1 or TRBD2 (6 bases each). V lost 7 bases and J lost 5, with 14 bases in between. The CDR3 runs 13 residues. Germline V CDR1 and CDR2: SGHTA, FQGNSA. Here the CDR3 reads CASTAGQGETQYF. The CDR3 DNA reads TGTGCCAGCACCGCGGGGCAGGGGGAGACCCAGTACTTC. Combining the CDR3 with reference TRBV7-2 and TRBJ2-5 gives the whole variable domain GAGVSQSPSNKVTEKGKDVELRCDPISGHTALYWYRQSLGQGLEFLIYFQGNSAPDKSGLPSDRFSAERTGGSVSTLTIQRTQQEDSAVYLCASTAGQGETQYFGPGTRLLVL.

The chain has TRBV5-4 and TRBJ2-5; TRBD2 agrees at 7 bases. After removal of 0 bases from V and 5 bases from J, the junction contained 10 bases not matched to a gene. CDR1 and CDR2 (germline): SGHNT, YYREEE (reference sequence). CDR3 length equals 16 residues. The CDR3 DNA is TGTGCCAGCAGCTTGGAGATCGCGGGAGCTCCGGAGACCCAGTACTTC. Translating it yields CASSLEIAGAPETQYF.

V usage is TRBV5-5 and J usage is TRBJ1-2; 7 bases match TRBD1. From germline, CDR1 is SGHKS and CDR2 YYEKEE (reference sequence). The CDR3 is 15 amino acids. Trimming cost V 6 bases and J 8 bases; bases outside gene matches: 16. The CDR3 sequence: CASTATSDRSAGYTF. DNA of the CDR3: TGTGCCAGCACCGCTACTTCGGACAGGTCCGCCGGCTACACCTTC.

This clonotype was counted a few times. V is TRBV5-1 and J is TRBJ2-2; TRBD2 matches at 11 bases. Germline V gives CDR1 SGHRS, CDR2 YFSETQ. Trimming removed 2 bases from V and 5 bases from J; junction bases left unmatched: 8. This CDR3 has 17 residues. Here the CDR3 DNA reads TGCGCCAGCAGCTTTGTGTCGGGACTAGCGGCTACCGGGGAGCTGTTTTTT. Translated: CASSFVSGLAATGELFF.

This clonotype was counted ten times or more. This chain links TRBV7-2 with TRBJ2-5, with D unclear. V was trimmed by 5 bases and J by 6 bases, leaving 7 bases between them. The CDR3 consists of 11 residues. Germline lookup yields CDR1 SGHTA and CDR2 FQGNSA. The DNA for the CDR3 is TGTGCCAGCAGCCCCCAGAAGACCCAGTACTTC. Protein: CASSPQKTQYF.

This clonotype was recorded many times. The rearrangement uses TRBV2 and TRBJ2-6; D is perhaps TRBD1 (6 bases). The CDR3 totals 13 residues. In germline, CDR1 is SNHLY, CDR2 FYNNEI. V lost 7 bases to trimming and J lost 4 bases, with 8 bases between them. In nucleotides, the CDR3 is TGTGCCAGCATGACAGGAGGGGCCAACGTCCTGACTTTC. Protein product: CASMTGGANVLTF. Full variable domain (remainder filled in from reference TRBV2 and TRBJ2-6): EPEVTQTPSHQVTQMGQEVILRCVPISNHLYFYWYRQILGQKVEFLVSFYNNEISEKSEIFDDQFSVERPDGSNFTLKIRSTKLEDSAMYFCASMTGGANVLTFGAGSRLTVL.